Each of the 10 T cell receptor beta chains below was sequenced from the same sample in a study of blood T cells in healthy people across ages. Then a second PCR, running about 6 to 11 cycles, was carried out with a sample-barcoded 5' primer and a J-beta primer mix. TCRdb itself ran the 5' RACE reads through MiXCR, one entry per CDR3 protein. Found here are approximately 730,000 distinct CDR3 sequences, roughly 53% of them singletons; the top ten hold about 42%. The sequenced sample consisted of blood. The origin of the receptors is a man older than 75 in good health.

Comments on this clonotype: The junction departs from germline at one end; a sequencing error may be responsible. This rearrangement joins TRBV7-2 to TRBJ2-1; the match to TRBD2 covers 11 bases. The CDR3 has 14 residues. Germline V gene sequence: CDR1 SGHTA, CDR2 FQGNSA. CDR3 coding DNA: TGTGCCAGCAGTCTAGCGGGAGGATACAATGAGCGGTTCTTC. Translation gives CASSLAGGYNERFF.

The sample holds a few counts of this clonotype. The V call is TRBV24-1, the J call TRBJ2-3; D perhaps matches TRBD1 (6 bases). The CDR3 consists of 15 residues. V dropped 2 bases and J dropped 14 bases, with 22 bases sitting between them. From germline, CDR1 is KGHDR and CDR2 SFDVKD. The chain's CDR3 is CATSDYQGSHRYAYF. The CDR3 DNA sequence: TGTGCCACCAGTGATTACCAGGGGAGTCACAGATACGCGTATTTT.

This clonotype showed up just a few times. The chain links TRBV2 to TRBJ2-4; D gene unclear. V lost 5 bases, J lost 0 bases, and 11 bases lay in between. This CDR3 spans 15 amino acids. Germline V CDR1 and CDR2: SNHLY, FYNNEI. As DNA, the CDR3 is TGTGCCAGCAGTTGGCGAGCACTAGCCAAAAACATTCAGTACTTC. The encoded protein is CASSWRALAKNIQYF. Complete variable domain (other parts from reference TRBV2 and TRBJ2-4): EPEVTQTPSHQVTQMGQEVILRCVPISNHLYFYWYRQILGQKVEFLVSFYNNEISEKSEIFDDQFSVERPDGSNFTLKIRSTKLEDSAMYFCASSWRALAKNIQYFGAGTRLSVL.

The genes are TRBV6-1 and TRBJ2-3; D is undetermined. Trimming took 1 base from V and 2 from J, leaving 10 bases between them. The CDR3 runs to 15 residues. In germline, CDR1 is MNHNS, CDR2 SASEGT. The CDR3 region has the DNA TGTGCCAGCAGTGAAGTGGGAAGAATCACAGATACGCAGTATTTT. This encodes CASSEVGRITDTQYF.

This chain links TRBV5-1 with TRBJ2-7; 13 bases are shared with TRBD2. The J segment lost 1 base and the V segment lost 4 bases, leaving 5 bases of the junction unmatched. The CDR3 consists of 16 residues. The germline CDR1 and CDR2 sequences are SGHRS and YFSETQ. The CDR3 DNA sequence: TGCGCCAGCAGCCTCCAACTAGCGGGAGGGTCCTACGAGCAGTACTTC. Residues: CASSLQLAGGSYEQYF.

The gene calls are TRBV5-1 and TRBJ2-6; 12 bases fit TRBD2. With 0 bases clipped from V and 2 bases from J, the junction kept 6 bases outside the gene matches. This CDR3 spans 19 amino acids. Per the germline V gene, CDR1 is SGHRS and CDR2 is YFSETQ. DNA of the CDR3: TGCGCCAGCAGCTTGGGGCCTAGCGGGAGGGCCCCTGGGGCCAACGTCCTGACTTTC. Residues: CASSLGPSGRAPGANVLTF.

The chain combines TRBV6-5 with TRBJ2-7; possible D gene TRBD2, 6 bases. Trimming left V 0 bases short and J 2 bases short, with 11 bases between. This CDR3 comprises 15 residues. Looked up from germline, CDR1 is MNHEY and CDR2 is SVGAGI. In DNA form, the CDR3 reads TGTGCCAGCAGTTACTCGGCTAGCGCCGCCTACGAGCAGTACTTC. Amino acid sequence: CASSYSASAAYEQYF.

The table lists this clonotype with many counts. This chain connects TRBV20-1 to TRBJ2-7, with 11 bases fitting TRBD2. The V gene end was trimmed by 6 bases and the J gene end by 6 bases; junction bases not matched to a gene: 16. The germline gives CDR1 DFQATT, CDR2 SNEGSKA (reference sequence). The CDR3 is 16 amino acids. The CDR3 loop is CSAGVLEALAGAEQYF. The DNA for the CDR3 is TGCAGTGCCGGAGTGCTAGAGGCACTAGCGGGAGCCGAGCAGTACTTC.

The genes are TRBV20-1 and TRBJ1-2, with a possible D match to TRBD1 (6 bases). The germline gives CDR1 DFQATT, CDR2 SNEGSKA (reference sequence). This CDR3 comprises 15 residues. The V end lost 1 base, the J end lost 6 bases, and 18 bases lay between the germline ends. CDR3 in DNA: TGCAGTGCTAGAGCCGGCGGACAGCCCGGGGATGGCTACACCTTC. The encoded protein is CSARAGGQPGDGYTF.

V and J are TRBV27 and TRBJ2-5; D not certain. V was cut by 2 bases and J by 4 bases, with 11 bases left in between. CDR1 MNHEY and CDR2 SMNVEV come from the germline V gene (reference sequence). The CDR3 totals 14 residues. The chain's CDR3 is CASSLGVLAETQYF. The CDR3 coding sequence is TGTGCCAGCAGTTTAGGGGTCCTGGCAGAGACCCAGTACTTC.